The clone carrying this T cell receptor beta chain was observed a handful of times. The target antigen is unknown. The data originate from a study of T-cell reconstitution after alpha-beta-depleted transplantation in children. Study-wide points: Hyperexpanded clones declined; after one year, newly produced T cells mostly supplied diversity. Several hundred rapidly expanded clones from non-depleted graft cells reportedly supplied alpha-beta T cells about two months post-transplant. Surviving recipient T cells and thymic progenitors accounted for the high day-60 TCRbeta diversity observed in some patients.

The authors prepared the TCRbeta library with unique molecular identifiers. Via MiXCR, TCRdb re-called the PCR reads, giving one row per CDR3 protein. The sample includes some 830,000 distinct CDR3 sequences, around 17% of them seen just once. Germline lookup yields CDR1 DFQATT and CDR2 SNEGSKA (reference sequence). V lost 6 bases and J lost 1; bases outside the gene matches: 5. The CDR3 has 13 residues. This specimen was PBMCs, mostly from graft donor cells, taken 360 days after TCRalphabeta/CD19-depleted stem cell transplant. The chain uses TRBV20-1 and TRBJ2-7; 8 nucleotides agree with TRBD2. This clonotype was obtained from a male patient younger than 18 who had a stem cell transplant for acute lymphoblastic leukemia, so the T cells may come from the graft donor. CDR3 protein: CSARGLVSYEQYF. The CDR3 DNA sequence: TGCAGTGCCAGGGGACTAGTTTCCTACGAGCAGTACTTC.